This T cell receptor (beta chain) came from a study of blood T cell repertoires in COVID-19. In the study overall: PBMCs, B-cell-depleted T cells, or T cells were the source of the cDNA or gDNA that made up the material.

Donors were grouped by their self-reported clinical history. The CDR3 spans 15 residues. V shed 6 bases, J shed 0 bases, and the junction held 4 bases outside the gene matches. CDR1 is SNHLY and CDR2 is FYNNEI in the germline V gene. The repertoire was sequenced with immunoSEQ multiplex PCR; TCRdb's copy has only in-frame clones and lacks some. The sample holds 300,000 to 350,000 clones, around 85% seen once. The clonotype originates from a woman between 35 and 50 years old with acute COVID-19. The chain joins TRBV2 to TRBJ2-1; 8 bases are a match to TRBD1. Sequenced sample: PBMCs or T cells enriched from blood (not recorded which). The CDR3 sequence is CASRYDRGSYNEQFF. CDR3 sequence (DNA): TGTGCCAGCAGGTATGACAGGGGCTCCTACAATGAGCAGTTCTTC.